In this sample, the clone carrying this T cell receptor (beta chain) turned up many times. The library was built from roughly 400 ng RNA with molecular barcoded adaptors for alpha/delta and beta/gamma chains. TCRdb redid the calling of the reads with MiXCR, one entry per CDR3 protein. The repertoire includes 93,000 or so distinct CDR3 sequences, under 25% of them detected once, and over 9.5% sits in the top ten. The data belong to a study of read filtering for tumor transcriptome and immune sequencing. Turning to the study itself: Per sample, TCR-region reads ranged about 4 to 11 million by IR-seq, roughly 85 to 1,300 by RNA-seq.

Deletions cut 2 bases from V and 3 bases from J, with 6 bases between. Germline V CDR1 and CDR2: SGHTA, FQGTGA. The CDR3 has 13 amino acids. Source material: a population of CD138-negative cells sorted from bone marrow. The sequence derives from a donor at least 40 years old with multiple myeloma. This chain connects TRBV7-3 to TRBJ2-3; D gene uncertain. The CDR3 spells CASSLVVTDTQYF. The CDR3 nucleotides are TGTGCCAGCAGCTTAGTTGTGACAGATACGCAGTATTTT.